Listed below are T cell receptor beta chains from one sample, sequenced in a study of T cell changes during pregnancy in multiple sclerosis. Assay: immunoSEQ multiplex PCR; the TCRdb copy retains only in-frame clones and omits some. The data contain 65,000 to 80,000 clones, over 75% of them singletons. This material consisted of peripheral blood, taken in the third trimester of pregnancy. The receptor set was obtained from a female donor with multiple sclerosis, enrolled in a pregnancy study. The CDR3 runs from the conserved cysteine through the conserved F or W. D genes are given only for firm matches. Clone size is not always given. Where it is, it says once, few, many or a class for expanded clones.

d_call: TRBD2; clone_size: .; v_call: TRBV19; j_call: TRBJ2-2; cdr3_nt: TGTGCCAGTAGTCGGGGGGTCGCGAACACCGGGGAGCTGTTTTTT; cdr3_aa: CASSRGVANTGELFF
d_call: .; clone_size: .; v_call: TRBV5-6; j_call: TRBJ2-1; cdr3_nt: TGTGCCAGCAGCTTGGATGGCCCAGGGGCGCACAATGAGCAGTTCTTC; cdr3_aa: CASSLDGPGAHNEQFF
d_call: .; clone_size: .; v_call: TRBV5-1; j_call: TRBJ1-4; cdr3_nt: TGCGCCAGCAGCCCGGGACAAGTAAATGAAAAACTGTTTTTT; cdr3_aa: CASSPGQVNEKLFF
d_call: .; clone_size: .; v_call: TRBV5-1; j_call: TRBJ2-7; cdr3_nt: TGCGCCAGCAGCTCCACAACAGATTACTACGAGCAGTACTTC; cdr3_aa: CASSSTTDYYEQYF
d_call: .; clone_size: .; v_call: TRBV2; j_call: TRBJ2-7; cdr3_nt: TGTGCCAGCAGTGAAAGGGGGTGGAGCTCCTACGAGCAGTACTTC; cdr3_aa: CASSERGWSSYEQYF
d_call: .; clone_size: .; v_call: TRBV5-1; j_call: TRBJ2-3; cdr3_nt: TGCGCCAGCAGCCGGGGGGACACAGGCACAGATACGCAGTATTTT; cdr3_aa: CASSRGDTGTDTQYF
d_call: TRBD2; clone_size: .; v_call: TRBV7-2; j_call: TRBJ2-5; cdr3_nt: TGTGCCAGCAGCTTCGGGACGGGGGGGCCGGAGACCCAGTACTTC; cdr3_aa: CASSFGTGGPETQYF
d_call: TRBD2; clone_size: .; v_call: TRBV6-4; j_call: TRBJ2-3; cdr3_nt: TGTGCCAGCAGTTTGACTAGCGGGACCATGGATACGCAGTATTTT; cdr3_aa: CASSLTSGTMDTQYF
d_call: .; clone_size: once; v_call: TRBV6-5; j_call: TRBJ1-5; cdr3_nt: TGTGCCAGCAGTTACTCAGGAGACCAGCCCCAGCATTTT; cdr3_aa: CASSYSGDQPQHF
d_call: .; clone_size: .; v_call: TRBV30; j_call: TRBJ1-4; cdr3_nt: TGTGCCTGGAGTGTACAATCTGAAAAACTGTTTTTT; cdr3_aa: CAWSVQSEKLFF
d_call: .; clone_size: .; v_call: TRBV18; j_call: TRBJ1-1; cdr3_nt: TGTGCCAGCTCACCGGACAGCTTGAACACTGAAGCTTTCTTT; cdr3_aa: CASSPDSLNTEAFF
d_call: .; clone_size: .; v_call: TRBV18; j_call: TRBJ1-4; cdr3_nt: TGTGCCAGCTCACCGAGCGGGGTTGCAACTAATGAAAAACTGTTTTTT; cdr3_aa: CASSPSGVATNEKLFF
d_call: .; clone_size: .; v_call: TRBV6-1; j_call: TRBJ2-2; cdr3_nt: TGTGCCAGCAGTGAATGGAGGAATCTGAACACCGGGGAGCTGTTTTTT; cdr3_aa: CASSEWRNLNTGELFF
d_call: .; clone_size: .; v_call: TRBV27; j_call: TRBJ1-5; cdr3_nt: TGTGCCAGCAGTTTACGGGGAACGGGAGCAGGCTATATACAGCCCCAGCATTTT; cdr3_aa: CASSLRGTGAGYIQPQHF
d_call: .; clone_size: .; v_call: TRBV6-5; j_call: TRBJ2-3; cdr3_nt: TGTGCCAGCAGCAGCAGGGGGGCCAGCACAGATACGCAGTATTTT; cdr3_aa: CASSSRGASTDTQYF
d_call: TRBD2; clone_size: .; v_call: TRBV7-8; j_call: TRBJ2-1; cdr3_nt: TGTGCCAGCAGCTTAGTGGGGACTAGCGGGGGTTACAATGAGCAGTTCTTC; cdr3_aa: CASSLVGTSGGYNEQFF
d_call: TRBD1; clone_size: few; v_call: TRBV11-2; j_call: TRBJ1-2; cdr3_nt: TGTGCCAGCAGTACAGGGGGTGGGTATGGCTACACCTTC; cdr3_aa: CASSTGGGYGYTF
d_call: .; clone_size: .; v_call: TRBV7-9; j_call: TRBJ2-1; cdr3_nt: TGTGCCAGCAGCTCTGGACAGCTCAATGAGCAGTTCTTC; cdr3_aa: CASSSGQLNEQFF
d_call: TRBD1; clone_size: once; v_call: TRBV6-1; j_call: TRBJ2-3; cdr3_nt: TGTGCCACCGCCTTCCGACAGGGGGGCACAGATACGCAGTATTTT; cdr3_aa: CATAFRQGGTDTQYF
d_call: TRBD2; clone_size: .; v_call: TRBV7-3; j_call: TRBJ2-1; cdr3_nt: TGTGCCAGCATGGGGACTAGCAATCATGAGCAGTTCTTC; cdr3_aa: CASMGTSNHEQFF
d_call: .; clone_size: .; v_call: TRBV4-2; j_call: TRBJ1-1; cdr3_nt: TGTGCCAGCAGCCAAGGGCAGAAGAACACTGAAGCTTTCTTT; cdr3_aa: CASSQGQKNTEAFF
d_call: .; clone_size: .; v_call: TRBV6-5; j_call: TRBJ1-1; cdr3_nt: TGTGCCAGCTCCATCAATCCCCTAAACACTGAAGCTTTCTTT; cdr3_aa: CASSINPLNTEAFF
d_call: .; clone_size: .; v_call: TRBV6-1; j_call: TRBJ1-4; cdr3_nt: TGTGCCAGCAGTGATCAGGGTAATGAAAAACTGTTTTTT; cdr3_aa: CASSDQGNEKLFF
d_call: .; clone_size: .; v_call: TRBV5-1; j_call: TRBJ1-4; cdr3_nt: TGCGCCAGCAGTTGGACCGGGAGTAATGAAAAACTGTTTTTT; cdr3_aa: CASSWTGSNEKLFF
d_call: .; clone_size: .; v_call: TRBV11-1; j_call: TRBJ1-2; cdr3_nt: TGTGCCAGCAGCGTCGGGGTTTTAAACTATGGCTACACCTTC; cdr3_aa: CASSVGVLNYGYTF
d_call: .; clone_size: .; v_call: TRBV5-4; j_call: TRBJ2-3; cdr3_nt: TGTGCCAGCAGCCGCATTGGGGGGGGCCTGCACGGTACGCAGTATTTT; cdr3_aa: CASSRIGGGLHGTQYF
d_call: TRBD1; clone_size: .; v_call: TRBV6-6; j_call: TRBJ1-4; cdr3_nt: TGTGCCAGCAGCCGACAGGGGGCGAATGAAAAACTGTTTTTT; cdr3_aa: CASSRQGANEKLFF
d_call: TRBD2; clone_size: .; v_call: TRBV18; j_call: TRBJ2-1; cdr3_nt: TGTGCCAGCTCACAACTAGCGGGAGGGCCGTATGAGCAGTTCTTC; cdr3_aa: CASSQLAGGPYEQFF
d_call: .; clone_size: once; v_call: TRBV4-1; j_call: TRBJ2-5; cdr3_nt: TGCGCCAGCAGCCAAGAAGCCAGGGGCGAGACCCAGTACTTC; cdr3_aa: CASSQEARGETQYF
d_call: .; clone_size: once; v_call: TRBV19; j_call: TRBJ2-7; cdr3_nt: TGTGCCAGTAGTCTACAGCCCGACAGTTACGAGCAGTACTTC; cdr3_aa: CASSLQPDSYEQYF
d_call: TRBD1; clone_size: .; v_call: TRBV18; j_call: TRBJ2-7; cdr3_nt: TGTGCCAGCTCAGCCGGGACAGGGAGCTCCTACGAGCAGTACTTC; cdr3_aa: CASSAGTGSSYEQYF
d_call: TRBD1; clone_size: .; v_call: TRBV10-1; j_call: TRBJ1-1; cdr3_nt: TGCGCCAGCAGCTCCAACAGGGGCTCGAACACTGAAGCTTTCTTT; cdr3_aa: CASSSNRGSNTEAFF
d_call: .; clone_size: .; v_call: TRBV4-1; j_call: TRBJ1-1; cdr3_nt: TGCGCCAGCAGCCAAGATTGGGGAATAGGGGACACTGAAGCTTTCTTT; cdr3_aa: CASSQDWGIGDTEAFF
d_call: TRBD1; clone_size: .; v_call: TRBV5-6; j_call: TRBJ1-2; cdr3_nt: TGTGCCAGCAGCTCGACAGGGTTCCCTGGCTACACCTTC; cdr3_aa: CASSSTGFPGYTF
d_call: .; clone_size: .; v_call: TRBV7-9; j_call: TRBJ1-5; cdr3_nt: TGTGCCAGCAGCCGACAGACAGACTATCAGCCCCAGCATTTT; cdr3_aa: CASSRQTDYQPQHF
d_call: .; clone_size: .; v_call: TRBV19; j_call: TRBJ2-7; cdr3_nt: TGTGCCAGTAGTATTGACTCCCTAAGGACCTACGAGCAGTACTTC; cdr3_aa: CASSIDSLRTYEQYF
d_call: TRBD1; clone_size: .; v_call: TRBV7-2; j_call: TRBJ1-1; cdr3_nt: TGTGCCAGCAGCGCAAACCGGGACAGATACACTGAAGCTTTCTTT; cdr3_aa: CASSANRDRYTEAFF